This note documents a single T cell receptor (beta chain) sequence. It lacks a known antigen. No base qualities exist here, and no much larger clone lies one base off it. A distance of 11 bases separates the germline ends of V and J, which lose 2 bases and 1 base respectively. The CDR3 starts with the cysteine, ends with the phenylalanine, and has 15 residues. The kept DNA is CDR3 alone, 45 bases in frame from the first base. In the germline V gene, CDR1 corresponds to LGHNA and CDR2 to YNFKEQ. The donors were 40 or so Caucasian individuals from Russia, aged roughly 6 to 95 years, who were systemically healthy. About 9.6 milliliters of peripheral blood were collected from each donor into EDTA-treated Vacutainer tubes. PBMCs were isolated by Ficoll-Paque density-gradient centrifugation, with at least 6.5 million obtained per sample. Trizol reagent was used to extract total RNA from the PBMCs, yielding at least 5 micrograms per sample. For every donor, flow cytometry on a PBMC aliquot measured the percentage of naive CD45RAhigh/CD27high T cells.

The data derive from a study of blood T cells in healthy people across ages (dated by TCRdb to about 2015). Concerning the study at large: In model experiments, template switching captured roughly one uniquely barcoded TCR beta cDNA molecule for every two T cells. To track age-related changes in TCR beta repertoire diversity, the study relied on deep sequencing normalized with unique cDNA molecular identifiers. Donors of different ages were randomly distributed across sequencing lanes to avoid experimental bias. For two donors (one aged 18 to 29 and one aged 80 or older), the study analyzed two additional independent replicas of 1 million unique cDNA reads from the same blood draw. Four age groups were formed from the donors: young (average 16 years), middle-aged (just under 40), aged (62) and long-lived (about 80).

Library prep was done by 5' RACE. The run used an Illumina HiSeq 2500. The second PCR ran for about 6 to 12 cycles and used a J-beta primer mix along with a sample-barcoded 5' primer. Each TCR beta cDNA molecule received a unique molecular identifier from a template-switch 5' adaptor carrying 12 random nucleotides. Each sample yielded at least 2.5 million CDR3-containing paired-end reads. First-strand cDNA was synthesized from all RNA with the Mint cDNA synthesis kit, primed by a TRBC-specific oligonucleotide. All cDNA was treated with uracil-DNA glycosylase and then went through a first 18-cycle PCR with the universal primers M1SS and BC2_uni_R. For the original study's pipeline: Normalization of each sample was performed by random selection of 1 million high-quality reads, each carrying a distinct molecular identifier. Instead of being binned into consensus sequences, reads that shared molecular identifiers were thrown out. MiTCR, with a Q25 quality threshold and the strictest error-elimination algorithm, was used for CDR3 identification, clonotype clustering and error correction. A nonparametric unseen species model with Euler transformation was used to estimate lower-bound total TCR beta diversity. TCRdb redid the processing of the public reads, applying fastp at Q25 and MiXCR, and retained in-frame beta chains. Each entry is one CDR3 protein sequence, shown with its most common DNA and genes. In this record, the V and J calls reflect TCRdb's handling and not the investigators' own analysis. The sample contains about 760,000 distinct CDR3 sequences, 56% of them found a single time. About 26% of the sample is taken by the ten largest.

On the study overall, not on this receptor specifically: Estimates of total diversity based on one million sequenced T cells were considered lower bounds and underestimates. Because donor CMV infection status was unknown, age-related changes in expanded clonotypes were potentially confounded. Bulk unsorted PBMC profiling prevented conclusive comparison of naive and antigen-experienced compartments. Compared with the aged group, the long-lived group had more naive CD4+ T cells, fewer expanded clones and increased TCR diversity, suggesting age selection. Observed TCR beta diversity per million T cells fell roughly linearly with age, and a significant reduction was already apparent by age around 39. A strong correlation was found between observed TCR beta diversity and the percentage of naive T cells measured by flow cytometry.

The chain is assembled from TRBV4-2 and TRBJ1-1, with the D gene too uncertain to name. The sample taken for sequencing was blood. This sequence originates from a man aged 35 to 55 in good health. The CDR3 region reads CASSQPQSGNTEAFF. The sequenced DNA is TGTGCCAGCAGCCAACCCCAGTCGGGGAACACTGAAGCTTTCTTT.